This T cell receptor beta chain was sequenced for a study of blood T cell repertoires in COVID-19. Cohorts were determined from participant-reported clinical history. Recovered Cohort 3 donors showed two negative PCRs, clearance, or symptom resolution. Methods used by the authors: Amplified reference gene primers provided the basis for estimating nucleated cell counts. The data were produced by immunoSEQ multiplex PCR, yet TCRdb's version contains in-frame clones alone and is incomplete. V and J calls and clone size are given by that table; D and trimming were obtained from the DNA. This table holds more than 250,000 clones, about 85% found once. V lost 3 bases, J lost 2 bases, and 0 bases stayed unmatched. This CDR3 contains 15 residues. Germline V gene sequence: CDR1 SGDLS, CDR2 YYNGEE.

The TCR was taken from a woman aged 30 to 39 who had recovered from COVID-19. The specimen was PBMCs or T cells enriched from blood (not recorded which). This sequence joins TRBV9 and TRBJ2-1, with TRBD2 matching 12 bases. The CDR3 DNA reads as TGTGCCAGCAGCGCTAGCGGGGGGGCCTACAATGAGCAGTTCTTC. This codes for CASSASGGAYNEQFF.